This TCR beta chain was found in a study of response to subunit inactivated influenza vaccine. Study observations and caveats: New T cells are recruited in small numbers by each seasonal influenza vaccination, according to the authors' suggestion.

CDR1 MNHEY and CDR2 SVGEGT come from the germline V gene. The CDR3 totals 13 residues. With 7 bases removed from V and 0 bases from J, the gap between germline ends came to 10 bases. TCRdb used MiXCR to reprocess the RT-PCR reads, holding one entry per CDR3 protein. The table has fewer than 800,000 distinct CDR3 sequences, approximately 15% seen once; the top ten hold around 10%. About this clonotype: Its cognate antigen is unknown.

This specimen was PBMCs from blood, taken roughly 13 days after vaccination. This receptor was obtained from a man aged 45-65 years who received an inactivated influenza vaccine. The chain joins TRBV6-2 or TRBV6-3 to TRBJ2-7; D unresolved. Here the CDR3 reads CASNDMSSYEQYF. The CDR3 DNA reads TGTGCCAGCAACGACATGAGCTCCTACGAGCAGTACTTC.